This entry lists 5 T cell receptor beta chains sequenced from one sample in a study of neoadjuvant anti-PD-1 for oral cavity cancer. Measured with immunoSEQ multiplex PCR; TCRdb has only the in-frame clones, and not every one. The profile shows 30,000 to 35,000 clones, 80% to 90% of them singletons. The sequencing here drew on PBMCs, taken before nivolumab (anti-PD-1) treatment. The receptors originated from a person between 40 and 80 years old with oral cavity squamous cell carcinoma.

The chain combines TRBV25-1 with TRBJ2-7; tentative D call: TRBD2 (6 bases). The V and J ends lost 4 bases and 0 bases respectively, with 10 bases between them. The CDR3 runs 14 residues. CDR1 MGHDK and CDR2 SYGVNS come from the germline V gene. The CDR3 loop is CASSGVGGSYEQYF. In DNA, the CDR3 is TGTGCCAGCAGTGGCGTGGGGGGCTCCTACGAGCAGTACTTC.

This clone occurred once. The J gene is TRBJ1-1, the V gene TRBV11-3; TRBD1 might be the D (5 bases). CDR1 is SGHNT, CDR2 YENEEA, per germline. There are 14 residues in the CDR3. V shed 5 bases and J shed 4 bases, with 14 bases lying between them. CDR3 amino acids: CASSPTGGSTEAFF. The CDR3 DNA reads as TGTGCCAGCAGCCCCACTGGGGGGTCCACTGAAGCTTTCTTT.

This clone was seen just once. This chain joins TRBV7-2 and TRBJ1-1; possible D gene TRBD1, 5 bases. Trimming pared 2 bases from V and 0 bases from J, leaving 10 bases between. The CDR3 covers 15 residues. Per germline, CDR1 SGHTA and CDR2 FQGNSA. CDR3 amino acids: CASSLLGAVNTEAFF. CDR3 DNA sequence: TGTGCCAGCAGCTTACTCGGGGCCGTGAACACTGAAGCTTTCTTT.

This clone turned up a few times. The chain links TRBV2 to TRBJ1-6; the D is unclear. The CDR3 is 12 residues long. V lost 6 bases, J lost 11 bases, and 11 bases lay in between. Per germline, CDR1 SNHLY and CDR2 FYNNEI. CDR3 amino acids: CASRDQVTPLHF. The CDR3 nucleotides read TGTGCCAGCAGGGACCAGGTGACACCCCTCCACTTT.

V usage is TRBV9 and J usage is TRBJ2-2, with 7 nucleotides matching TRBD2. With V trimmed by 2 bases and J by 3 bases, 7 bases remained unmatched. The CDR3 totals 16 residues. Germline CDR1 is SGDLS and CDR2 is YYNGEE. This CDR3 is CASSVSLGLHTGELFF. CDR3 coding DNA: TGTGCCAGCAGCGTCTCCCTGGGACTACACACCGGGGAGCTGTTTTTT.